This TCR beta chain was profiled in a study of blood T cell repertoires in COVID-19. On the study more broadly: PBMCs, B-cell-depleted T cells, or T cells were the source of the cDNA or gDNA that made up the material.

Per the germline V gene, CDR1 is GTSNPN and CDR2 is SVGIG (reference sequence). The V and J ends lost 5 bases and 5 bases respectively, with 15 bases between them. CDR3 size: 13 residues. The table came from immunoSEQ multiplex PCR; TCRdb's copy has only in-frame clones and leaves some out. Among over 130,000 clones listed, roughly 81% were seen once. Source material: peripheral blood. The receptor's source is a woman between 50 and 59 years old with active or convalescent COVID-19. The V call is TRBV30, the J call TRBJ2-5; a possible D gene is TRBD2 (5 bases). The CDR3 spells CAWRWENQETQYF. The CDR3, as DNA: TGTGCCTGGCGTTGGGAGAATCAGGAGACCCAGTACTTC. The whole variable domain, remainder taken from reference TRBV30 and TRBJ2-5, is SQTIHQWPATLVQPVGSPLSLECTVEGTSNPNLYWYRQAAGRGLQLLFYSVGIGQISSEVPQNLSASRPQDRQFILSSKKLLLSDSGFYLCAWRWENQETQYFGPGTRLLVL.